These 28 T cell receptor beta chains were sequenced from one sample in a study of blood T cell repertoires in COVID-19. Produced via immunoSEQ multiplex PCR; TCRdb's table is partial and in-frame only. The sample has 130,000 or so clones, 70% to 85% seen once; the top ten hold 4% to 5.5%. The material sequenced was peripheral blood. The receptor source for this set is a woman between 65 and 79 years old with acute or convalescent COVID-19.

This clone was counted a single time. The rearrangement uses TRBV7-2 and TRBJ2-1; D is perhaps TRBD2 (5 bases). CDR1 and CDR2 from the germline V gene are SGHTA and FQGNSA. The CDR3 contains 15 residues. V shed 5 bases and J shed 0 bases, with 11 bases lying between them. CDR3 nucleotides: TGTGCCAGCAGCCCCCTGGGGAGCTCCTACAATGAGCAGTTCTTC. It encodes CASSPLGSSYNEQFF.

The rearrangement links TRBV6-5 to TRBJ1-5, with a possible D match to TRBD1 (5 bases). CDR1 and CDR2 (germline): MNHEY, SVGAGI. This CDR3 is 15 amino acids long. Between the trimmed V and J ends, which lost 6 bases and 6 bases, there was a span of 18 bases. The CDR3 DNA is TGTGCCAGCAGCAACGTTGGCAGGGAGGGTCAGCCCCAGCATTTT. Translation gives CASSNVGREGQPQHF.

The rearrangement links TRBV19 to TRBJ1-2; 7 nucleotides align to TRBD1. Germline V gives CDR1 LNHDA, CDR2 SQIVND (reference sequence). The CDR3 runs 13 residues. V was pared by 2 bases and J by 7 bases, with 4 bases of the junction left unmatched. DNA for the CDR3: TGTGCCAGTAGTATACAGGGGGTGAGTGGCTACACCTTC. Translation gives CASSIQGVSGYTF. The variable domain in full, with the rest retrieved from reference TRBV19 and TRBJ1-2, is DGGITQSPKYLFRKEGQNVTLSCEQNLNHDAMYWYRQDPGQGLRLIYYSQIVNDFQKGDIAEGYSVSREKKESFPLTVTSAQKNPTAFYLCASSIQGVSGYTFGSGTRLTVV.

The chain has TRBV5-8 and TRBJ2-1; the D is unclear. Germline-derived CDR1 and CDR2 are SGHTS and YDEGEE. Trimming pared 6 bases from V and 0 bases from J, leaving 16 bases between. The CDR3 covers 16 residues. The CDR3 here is CASTPREESSYNEQFF. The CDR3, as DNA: TGTGCCAGCACCCCGCGTGAGGAGAGCTCCTACAATGAGCAGTTCTTC.

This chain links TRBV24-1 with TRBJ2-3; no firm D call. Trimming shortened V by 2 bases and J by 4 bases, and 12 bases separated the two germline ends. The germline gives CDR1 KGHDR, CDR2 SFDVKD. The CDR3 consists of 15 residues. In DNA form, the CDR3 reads TGTGCCACCAGTGATTCGGTATCATCCCCAGATACGCAGTATTTT. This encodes CATSDSVSSPDTQYF.

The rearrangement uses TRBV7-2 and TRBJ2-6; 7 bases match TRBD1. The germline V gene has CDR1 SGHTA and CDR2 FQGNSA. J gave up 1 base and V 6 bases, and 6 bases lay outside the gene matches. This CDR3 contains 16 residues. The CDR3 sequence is CASRSGGTSGANVLTF. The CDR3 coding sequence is TGTGCCAGCAGGTCAGGGGGAACTTCTGGGGCCAACGTCCTGACTTTC. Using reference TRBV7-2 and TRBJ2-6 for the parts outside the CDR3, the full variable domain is GAGVSQSPSNKVTEKGKDVELRCDPISGHTALYWYRQSLGQGLEFLIYFQGNSAPDKSGLPSDRFSAERTGGSVSTLTIQRTQQEDSAVYLCASRSGGTSGANVLTFGAGSRLTVL.

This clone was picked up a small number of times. CDR3 nucleotides: TGCGCCAGCAGTGAGAGTGCAGGGTGGGGTGAAAAACTGTTTTTT. Translating it yields CASSESAGWGEKLFF. The V call is TRBV10-2, the J call TRBJ1-4; a possible D gene is TRBD1 (5 bases). Germline V gene sequence: CDR1 WSHSY, CDR2 SAAADI. This CDR3 comprises 15 residues. Between the trimmed V and J ends, which lost 2 bases and 7 bases, there was a span of 14 bases.

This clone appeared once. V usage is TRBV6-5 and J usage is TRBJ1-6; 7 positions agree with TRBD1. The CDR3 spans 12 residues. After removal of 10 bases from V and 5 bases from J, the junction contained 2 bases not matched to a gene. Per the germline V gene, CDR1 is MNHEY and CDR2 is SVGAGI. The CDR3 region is CATGQNNSPLHF. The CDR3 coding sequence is TGTGCCACGGGACAGAATAATTCACCCCTCCACTTT.

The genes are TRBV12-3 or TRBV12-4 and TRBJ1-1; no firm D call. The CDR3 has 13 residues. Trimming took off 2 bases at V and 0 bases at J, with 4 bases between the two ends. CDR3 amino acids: CASSLRVNTEAFF. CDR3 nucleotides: TGTGCCAGCAGTTTACGGGTGAACACTGAAGCTTTCTTT.

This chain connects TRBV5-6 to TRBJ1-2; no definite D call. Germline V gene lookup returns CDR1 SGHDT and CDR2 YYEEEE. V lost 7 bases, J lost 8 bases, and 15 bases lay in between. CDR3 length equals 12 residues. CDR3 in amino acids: CASRFDQSGYTF. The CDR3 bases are TGTGCCAGCCGATTTGATCAAAGCGGCTACACCTTC.

The CDR3 DNA reads as TGTGCCACCTCTAGCGCAGATACGCAGTATTTT. Its protein is CATSSADTQYF. V is TRBV14 and J is TRBJ2-3, with D perhaps matching TRBD2 (6 bases). The length of the CDR3 is 11 residues. Between the trimmed V and J ends, which lost 10 bases and 4 bases, there was a span of 9 bases. The germline gives CDR1 SGHDN, CDR2 FVKESK.

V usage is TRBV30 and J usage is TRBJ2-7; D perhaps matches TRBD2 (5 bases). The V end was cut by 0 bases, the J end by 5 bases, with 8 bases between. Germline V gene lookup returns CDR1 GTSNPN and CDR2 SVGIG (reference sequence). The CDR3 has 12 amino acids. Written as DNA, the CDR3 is TGTGCCTGGAGTGTACTAGGGAACGAGCAGTACTTC. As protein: CAWSVLGNEQYF.

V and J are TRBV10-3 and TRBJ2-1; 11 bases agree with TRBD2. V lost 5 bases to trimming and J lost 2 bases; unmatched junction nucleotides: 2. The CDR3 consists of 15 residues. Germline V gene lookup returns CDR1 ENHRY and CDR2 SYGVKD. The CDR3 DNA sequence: TGTGCCATCAGTACTAGCGGGGGAACCTACAATGAGCAGTTCTTC. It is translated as CAISTSGGTYNEQFF.

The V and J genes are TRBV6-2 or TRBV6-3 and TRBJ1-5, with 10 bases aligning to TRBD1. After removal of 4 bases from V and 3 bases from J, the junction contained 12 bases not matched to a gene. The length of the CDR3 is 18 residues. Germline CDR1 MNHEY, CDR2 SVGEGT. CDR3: CASSSERDRGLINQPQHF. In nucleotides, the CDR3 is TGTGCCAGCAGTTCGGAACGGGACAGGGGCCTTATCAATCAGCCCCAGCATTTT.

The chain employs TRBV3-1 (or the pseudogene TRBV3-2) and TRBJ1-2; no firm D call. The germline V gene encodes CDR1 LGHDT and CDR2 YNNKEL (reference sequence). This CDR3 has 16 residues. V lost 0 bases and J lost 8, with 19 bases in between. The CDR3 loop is CASSQEPAGGRGGYTF. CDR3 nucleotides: TGTGCCAGCAGCCAAGAACCCGCTGGAGGTAGAGGCGGCTACACCTTC.

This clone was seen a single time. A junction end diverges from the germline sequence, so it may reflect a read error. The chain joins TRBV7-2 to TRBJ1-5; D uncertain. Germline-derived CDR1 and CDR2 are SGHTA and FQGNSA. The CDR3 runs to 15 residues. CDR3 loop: CASSVAIYSNQPQHF. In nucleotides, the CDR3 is TGTGCCAGCAGCGTAGCTATCTATAGCAATCAGCCCCAGCATTTT.

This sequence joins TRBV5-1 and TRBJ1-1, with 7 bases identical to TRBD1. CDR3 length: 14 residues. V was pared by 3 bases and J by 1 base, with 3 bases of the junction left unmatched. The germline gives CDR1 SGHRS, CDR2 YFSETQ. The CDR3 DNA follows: TGCGCCAGCAGCTCGGGACAGACGAACACTGAAGCTTTCTTT. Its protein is CASSSGQTNTEAFF.

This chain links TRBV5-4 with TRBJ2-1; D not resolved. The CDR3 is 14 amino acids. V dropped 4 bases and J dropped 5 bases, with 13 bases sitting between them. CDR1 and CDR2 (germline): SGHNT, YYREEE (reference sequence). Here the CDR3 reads CASSLEPHDNEQFF. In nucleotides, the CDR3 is TGTGCCAGCAGCCTGGAACCACACGACAATGAGCAGTTCTTC.

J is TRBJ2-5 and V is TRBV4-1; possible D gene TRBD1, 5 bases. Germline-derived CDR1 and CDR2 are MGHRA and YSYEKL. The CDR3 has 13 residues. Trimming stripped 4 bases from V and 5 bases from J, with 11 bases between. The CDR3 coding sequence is TGCGCCAGCAGCCCGGCCAGGGATGAGACCCAGTACTTC. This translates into CASSPARDETQYF.

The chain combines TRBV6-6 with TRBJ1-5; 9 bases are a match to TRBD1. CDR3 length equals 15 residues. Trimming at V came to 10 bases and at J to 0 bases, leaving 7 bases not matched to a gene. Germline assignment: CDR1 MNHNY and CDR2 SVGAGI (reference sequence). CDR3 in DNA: TGTGCCACCTTAGGACAGGGGAATAGCAATCAGCCCCAGCATTTT. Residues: CATLGQGNSNQPQHF.

CDR3 in DNA: TGTGCCAGCAGCGTAGGACCAGGGGCCACTGAAGCTTTCTTT. Translating gives CASSVGPGATEAFF. The J gene is TRBJ1-1, the V gene TRBV9; perhaps TRBD1 as D (6 bases). The germline CDR1 and CDR2 sequences are SGDLS and YYNGEE. There are 14 residues in the CDR3. The V and J ends lost 0 bases and 4 bases respectively, with 10 bases between them.

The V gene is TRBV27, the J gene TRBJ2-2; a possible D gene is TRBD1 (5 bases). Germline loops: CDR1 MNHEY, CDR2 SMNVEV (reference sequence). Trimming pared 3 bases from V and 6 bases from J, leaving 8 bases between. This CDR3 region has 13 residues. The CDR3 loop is CASSFRVSGELFF. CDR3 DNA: TGTGCCAGCAGTTTCAGGGTATCCGGGGAGCTGTTTTTT.

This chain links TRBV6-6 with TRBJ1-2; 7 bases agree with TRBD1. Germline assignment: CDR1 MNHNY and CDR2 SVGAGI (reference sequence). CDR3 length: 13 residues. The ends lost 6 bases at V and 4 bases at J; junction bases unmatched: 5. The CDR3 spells CASRQGGSYGYTF. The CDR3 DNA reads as TGTGCCAGCAGGCAAGGGGGCTCCTATGGCTACACCTTC.

Here the CDR3 reads CASSRDSGNTIYF. The DNA for the CDR3 is TGTGCCAGCAGCCGGGACAGCGGAAACACCATATATTTT. The chain combines TRBV7-2 with TRBJ1-3; 7 bases are shared with TRBD1. The ends lost 5 bases at V and 4 bases at J; junction bases unmatched: 2. The CDR3 spans 13 residues. CDR1 and CDR2 from the germline V gene are SGHTA and FQGNSA.

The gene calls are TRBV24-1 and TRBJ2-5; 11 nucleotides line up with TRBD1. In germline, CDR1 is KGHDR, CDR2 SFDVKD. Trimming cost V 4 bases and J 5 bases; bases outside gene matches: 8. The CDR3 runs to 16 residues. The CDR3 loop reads CATSDTGTGGYETQYF. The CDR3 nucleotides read TGTGCCACCAGTGACACCGGGACAGGGGGATACGAGACCCAGTACTTC.

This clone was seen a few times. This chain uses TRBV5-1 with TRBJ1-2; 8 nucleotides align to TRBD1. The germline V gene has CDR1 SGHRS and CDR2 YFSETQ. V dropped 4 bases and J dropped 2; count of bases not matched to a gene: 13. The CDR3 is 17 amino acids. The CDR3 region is CASSTGQGLSLNYGYTF. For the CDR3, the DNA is TGCGCCAGCAGCACCGGACAGGGCCTCTCCCTAAACTATGGCTACACCTTC.

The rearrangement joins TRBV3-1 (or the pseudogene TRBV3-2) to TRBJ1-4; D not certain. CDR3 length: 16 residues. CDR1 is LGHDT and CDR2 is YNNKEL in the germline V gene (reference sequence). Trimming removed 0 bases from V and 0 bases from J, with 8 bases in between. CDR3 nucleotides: TGTGCCAGCAGCCAAGATCTGGCTGCAACTAATGAAAAACTGTTTTTT. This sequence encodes CASSQDLAATNEKLFF.

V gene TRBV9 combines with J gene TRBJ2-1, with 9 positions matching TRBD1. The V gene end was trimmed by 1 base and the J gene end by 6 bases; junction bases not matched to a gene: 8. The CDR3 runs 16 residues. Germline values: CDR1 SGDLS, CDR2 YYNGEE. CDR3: CASSVTGDRVGNEQFF. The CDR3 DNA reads TGTGCCAGCAGCGTAACGGGGGACAGGGTCGGCAATGAGCAGTTCTTC.